What follows describes a single T cell receptor (beta chain). Measured with immunoSEQ multiplex PCR; TCRdb has only the in-frame clones, and not every one. In the table there are 65,000 to 80,000 clones, roughly nine tenths of which are singletons. Trimming pared 0 bases from V and 0 bases from J, leaving 13 bases between. CDR3 length: 17 residues. Germline CDR1 and CDR2: SGDLS and YYNGEE. This record belongs to a study of OX40 agonist ivuxolimab in advanced cancers. The chain combines TRBV9 with TRBJ2-1; D tentatively fits TRBD1 or TRBD2 (6 bases each). The receptor's source is an adult with an advanced solid tumor such as melanoma, head and neck, liver or kidney cancer. The source material was CD4+ or CD8+ T cells sorted from blood, sampled in a trial of the OX40 agonist ivuxolimab. In DNA form, the CDR3 reads TGTGCCAGCAGCGTAGCCCACAGGGAGGACTCCTACAATGAGCAGTTCTTC. It specifies CASSVAHREDSYNEQFF.